One and the same sample provided the 5 T cell receptor beta chains below, sequenced in a study of monozygotic twins with inflammatory bowel disease. For each CDR3 protein, TCRdb gives one entry from its re-call of the 5' RACE reads, without DNA. The clone table shows a few hundred thousand distinct CDR3 sequences, with the ten largest holding about 2.5%. Sequencing was performed on blood. The source is a human donor with ulcerative colitis or Crohn's disease, or a healthy co-twin of an affected twin (not recorded which).

This chain links TRBV20-1 with TRBJ1-5; there is no DNA to check the TCRdb D call of TRBD1. The CDR3 loop spans 15 amino acids. CDR1 is DFQATT and CDR2 is SNEGSKA in the germline V gene (reference sequence). The CDR3 sequence is CSARDGRGTVAPQHF.

This chain connects TRBV10-3 to TRBJ2-2; without DNA, the TCRdb call of TRBD1 cannot be checked. The CDR3 length is 16 residues. Germline lookup yields CDR1 ENHRY and CDR2 SYGVKD. The chain's CDR3 is CAISESRTGSTGELFF.

The chain combines TRBV10-3 with TRBJ2-7. The germline V gene has CDR1 ENHRY and CDR2 SYGVKD. The CDR3 is 14 residues long. The CDR3: CAISVGATTYEQYF.

The V and J genes are TRBV6-2 or TRBV6-3 and TRBJ2-1; without DNA, the TCRdb call of TRBD1 cannot be checked. The length of the CDR3 is 14 residues. From germline, CDR1 is MNHEY and CDR2 SVGEGT. The CDR3 reads CASTTRDPDNEQFF.

The chain uses TRBV28 and TRBJ2-6; TCRdb indicates TRBD1, and absent DNA this call remains unverified. The CDR3 is made up of 15 amino acids. Germline V gives CDR1 MDHEN, CDR2 SYDVKM. This chain's CDR3 is CASYSGFSGANVLTF.